The clone carrying this T cell receptor beta chain was detected ten times or more. CDR3 length equals 15 residues. This sample is drawn from a study of molecular identifiers for immune sequencing clone quantification. Each CDR3 protein gets one entry after TCRdb re-called the PCR reads with MiXCR. Counted here are around 70,000 distinct CDR3 sequences, about a fifth occurring once; the ten biggest clones make up 1.5% to 1.9%. Construction of naive CD8 libraries employed about 20,000 to 1,100,000 sorted cells together with 10%, 30% or 50% RNA. This sequence was found in a human donor in good health. Some libraries in this study had Jurkat cell RNA spiked in. Sequences were obtained from naive CD8+ T cells from blood, with Jurkat cell RNA spiked in. Regarding subset: FACS-sorted CD8+CD4-CCR7+CD45RA+ naive T cells. V is TRBV21-1 and J is TRBJ1-1. TRBV21-1 is recorded as a pseudogene. CDR3 sequence reads: CASSKRKGASTEAFF. CDR3 in DNA: TGTGCCAGCAGCAAAAGGAAGGGAGCCAGCACTGAAGCTTTCTTT.